A single T cell receptor (beta chain) is shown here with its context. The antigen is undetermined. This sample was taken from a study of memory CD4+ T cells and cytomegalovirus serostatus. On the study more broadly: This sample comes from healthy Belgian adults, about nine CMV seropositive, 24 seronegative.

General study results and limits: About 40% of the roughly 160 known CMV-associated TCRbeta sequences appeared in CD4+ memory.

In the study's own analysis: Out-of-frame sequences were removed, leaving a few million distinct TCRbeta sequences. Libraries were prepared by immunoSEQ multiplex PCR; TCRdb keeps only in-frame clonotypes and omits some of them. V, J and clone size were drawn from that table, and D and trimming were deduced from the DNA. The table has 80,000 to 100,000 clones, about 80% seen once. The sort gate was single viable CD3+CD4+CD8-CD45RO+ cells for memory CD4+ T cells. Serostatus was set by detecting CMV pp150, pp28, p38, p52 IgG. The CDR3 spans 14 residues. V lost 3 bases, J lost 2 bases, and 8 bases lay in between. Germline V gene sequence: CDR1 LNHNV, CDR2 YYDKDF (reference sequence).

The V call is TRBV15, the J call TRBJ1-5; D remains ambiguous. The sequence came from an adult in good health and CMV-seropositive. The sequenced sample consisted of memory CD4+ T cells from blood. CDR3 nucleotide sequence: TGTGCCACCAGCAGGGACCGCGGCAATCAGCCCCAGCATTTT. This gives the protein CATSRDRGNQPQHF.